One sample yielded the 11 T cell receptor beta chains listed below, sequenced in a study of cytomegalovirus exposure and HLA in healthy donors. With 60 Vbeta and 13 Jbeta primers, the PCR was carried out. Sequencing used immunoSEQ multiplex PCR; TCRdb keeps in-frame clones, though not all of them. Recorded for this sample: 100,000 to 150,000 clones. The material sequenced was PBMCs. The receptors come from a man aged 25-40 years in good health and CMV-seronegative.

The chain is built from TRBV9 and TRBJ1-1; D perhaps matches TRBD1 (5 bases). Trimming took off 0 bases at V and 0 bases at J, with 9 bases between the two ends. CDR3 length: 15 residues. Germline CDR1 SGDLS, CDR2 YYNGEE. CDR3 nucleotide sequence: TGTGCCAGCAGCGTAGAGGCGGACATGAACACTGAAGCTTTCTTT. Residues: CASSVEADMNTEAFF. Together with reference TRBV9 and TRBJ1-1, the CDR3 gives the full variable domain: DSGVTQTPKHLITATGQRVTLRCSPRSGDLSVYWYQQSLDQGLQFLIQYYNGEERAKGNILERFSAQQFPDLHSELNLSSLELGDSALYFCASSVEADMNTEAFFGQGTRLTVV.

For the CDR3, the DNA is TGTGCCAGCAGCCCCTCAGGGCGCTGGAACACTGAAGCTTTCTTT. Its protein product is CASSPSGRWNTEAFF. V and J are TRBV5-6 and TRBJ1-1, with D tentatively TRBD1 (5 bases). This CDR3 is built from 15 residues. Germline V gives CDR1 SGHDT, CDR2 YYEEEE. Trimming took off 4 bases at V and 1 base at J, with 14 bases between the two ends. Combining the CDR3 with reference TRBV5-6 and TRBJ1-1 gives the whole variable domain DAGVTQSPTHLIKTRGQQVTLRCSPKSGHDTVSWYQQALGQGPQFIFQYYEEEERQRGNFPDRFSGHQFPNYSSELNVNALLLGDSALYLCASSPSGRWNTEAFFGQGTRLTVV.

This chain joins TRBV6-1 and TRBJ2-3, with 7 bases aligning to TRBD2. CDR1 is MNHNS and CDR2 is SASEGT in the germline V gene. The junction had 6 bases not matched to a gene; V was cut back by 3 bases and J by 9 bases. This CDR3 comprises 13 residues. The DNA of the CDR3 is TGTGCCAGCAGTGACGGGGGGAGGAGGACGCAGTATTTT. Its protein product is CASSDGGRRTQYF.

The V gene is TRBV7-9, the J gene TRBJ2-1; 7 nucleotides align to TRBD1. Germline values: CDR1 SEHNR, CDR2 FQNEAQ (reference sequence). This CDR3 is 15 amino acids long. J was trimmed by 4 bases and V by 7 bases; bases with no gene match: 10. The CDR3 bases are TGTGCCAGCACCCCCCCGGGACAGCTATACAATGAGCAGTTCTTC. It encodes CASTPPGQLYNEQFF.

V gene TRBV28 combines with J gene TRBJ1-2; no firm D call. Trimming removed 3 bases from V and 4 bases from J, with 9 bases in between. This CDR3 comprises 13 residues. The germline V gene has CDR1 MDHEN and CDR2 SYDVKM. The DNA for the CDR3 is TGTGCCAGCAGTTTGCCGCGGGCCTATGGCTACACCTTC. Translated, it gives CASSLPRAYGYTF.

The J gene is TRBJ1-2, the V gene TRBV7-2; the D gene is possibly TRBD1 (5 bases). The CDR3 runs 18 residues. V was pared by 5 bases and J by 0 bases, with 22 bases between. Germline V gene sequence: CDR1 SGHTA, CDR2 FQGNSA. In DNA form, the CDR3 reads TGTGCCAGCAGCCGCGGAGATATGAGACAGCTACCTAACTATGGCTACACCTTC. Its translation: CASSRGDMRQLPNYGYTF. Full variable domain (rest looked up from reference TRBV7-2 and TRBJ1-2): GAGVSQSPSNKVTEKGKDVELRCDPISGHTALYWYRQSLGQGLEFLIYFQGNSAPDKSGLPSDRFSAERTGGSVSTLTIQRTQQEDSAVYLCASSRGDMRQLPNYGYTFGSGTRLTVV.

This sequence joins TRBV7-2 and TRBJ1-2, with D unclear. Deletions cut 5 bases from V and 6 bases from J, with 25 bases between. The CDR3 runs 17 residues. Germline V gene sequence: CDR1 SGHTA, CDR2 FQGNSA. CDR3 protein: CASSHREWPGGVDGYTF. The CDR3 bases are TGTGCCAGCAGCCATAGAGAATGGCCAGGCGGGGTGGATGGCTACACCTTC.

The CDR3 here is CSVEDSGDSPYEQYF. The CDR3 bases are TGCAGCGTTGAAGATTCCGGAGACAGTCCCTACGAGCAGTACTTC. The chain has TRBV29-1 and TRBJ2-7; tentatively, D is TRBD1 (5 bases). V was clipped by 0 bases and J by 2 bases, with 14 bases between them. CDR3 length: 15 residues. Germline CDR1 SQVTM, CDR2 ANQGSEA.

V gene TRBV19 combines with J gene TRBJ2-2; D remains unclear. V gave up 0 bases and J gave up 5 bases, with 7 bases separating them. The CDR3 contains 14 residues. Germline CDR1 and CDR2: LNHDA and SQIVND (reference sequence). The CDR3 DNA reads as TGTGCCAGTAGTATAGATCCAGGAACCGGGGAGCTGTTTTTT. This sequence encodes CASSIDPGTGELFF.

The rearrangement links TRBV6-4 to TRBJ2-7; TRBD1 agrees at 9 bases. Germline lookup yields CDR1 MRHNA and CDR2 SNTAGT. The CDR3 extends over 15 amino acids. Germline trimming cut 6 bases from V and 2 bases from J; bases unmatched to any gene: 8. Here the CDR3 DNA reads TGTGCCAGCAGGGGACAGGGAAAAGGGGCCTACGAGCAGTACTTC. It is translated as CASRGQGKGAYEQYF.

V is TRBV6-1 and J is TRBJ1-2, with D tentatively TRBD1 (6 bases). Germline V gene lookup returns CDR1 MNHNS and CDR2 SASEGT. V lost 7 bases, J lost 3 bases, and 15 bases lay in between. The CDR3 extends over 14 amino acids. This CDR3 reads CASNIGQGHYGYTF. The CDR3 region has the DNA TGTGCCAGCAATATAGGGCAGGGGCACTATGGCTACACCTTC.